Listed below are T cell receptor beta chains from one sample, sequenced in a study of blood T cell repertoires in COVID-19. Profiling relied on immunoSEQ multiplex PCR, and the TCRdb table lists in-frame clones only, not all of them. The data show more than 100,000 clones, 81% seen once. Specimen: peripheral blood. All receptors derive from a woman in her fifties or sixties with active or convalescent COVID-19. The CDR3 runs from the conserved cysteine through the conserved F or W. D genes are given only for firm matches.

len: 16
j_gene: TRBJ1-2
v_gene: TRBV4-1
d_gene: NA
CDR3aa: CASSQAKDSKAYGYTF

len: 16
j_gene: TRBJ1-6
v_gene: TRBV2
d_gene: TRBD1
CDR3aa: CASSDSNRGYNSPLHF

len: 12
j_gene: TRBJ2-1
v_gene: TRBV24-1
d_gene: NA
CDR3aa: CASSWGETWQFF

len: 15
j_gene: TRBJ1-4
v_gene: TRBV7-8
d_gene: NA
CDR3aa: CASSVQRGGLEKLFF

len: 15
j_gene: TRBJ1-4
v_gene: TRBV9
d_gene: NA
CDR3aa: CASSVSGTREEKLFF

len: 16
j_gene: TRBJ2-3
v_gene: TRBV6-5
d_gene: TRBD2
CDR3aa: CASSSWTSGGTDTQYF

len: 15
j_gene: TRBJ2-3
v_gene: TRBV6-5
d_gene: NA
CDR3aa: CASSYGGSRTDTQYF

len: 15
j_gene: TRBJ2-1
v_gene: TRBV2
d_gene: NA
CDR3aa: CASSLAGSSYNEQFF

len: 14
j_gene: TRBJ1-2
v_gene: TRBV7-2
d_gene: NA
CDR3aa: CASSLVQGRRGYTF

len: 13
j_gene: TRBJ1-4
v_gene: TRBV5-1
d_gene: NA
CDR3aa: CASSSGGNEKLFF

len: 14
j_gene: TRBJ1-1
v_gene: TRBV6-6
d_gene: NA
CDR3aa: CASSYFPEGTEAFF

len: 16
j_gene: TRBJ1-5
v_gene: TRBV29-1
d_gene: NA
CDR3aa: CSVIFPGGVGNQPQHF

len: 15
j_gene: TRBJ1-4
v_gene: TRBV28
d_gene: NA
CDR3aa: CASLTGITTNEKLFF

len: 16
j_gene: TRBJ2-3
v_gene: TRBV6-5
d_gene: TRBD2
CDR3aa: CASSSFSGGAGDTQYF

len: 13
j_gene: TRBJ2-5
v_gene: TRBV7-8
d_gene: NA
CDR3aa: CASSPVGTETQYF